The source of this TCR beta chain is a study of cytomegalovirus exposure and HLA in healthy donors. Healthy bone marrow donors formed the donor group. Regarding the study as a whole: Rarity held for most TCR sequences, but there were some public TCRs that occurred in many donors. It was approximately 150 TCR beta chains that were listed as cytomegalovirus-associated. Later analysis indicated greater clonal expansion among HLA-associated TCR beta chains than among equally common other chains.

Looked up from germline, CDR1 is SGHRS and CDR2 is YFSETQ. The CDR3 is 17 amino acids. Germline trimming cut 3 bases from V and 1 base from J; bases unmatched to any gene: 7. PCR was performed using 60 Vbeta and 13 Jbeta primers. The method was immunoSEQ multiplex PCR; TCRdb's version includes in-frame clones alone and lacks a portion of them. The table includes 90,000 to 150,000 clones, roughly 82% detected once. Points on this clone: The antigen remains undetermined.

The genes are TRBV5-1 and TRBJ2-3, with TRBD2 matching over 11 bases. This clonotype was obtained from a young man in good health and CMV-seropositive. Sequenced input: PBMCs. CDR3 bases: TGCGCCAGCAGCTCAAAGACTAGCGGGGACCGCACAGATACGCAGTATTTT. Translated: CASSSKTSGDRTDTQYF.